The next 20 T cell receptor beta chains were all read from a single sample in a study of T cells after yellow fever vaccination. MiXCR, run by TCRdb on the 5' RACE reads, gives a single entry per CDR3 protein. The sample lists about 10,000 distinct CDR3 sequences; under 5.5% were seen once. This material consisted of PBMCs, either bulk or a sorted T-cell subset (CD4+, CD8+, memory, or dextramer-sorted; not recorded which), taken roughly 14 days after the first yellow fever vaccination. The receptors originated from a man aged 18 to 29 who received the YFV17D yellow fever vaccine.

Comment on this clonotype: A much larger clone differs from this one at a single base, so this may be a read error. The CDR3, as DNA: TGTGCCAGCAGCTCGGGACAGGGGAACACTGAAGCTTTCTTT. This gives the protein CASSSGQGNTEAFF. The chain is built from TRBV3-1 and TRBJ1-1; 9 bases agree with TRBD1. The ends lost 5 bases at V and 1 base at J; junction bases unmatched: 2. CDR3 length: 14 residues. CDR1 LGHDT and CDR2 YNNKEL come from the germline V gene (reference sequence).

This clonotype is labeled medium-sized. The chain couples TRBV5-4 to TRBJ2-3; the D gene is possibly TRBD1 (5 bases). The ends were cut back, 2 bases at V and 0 bases at J, with 13 bases in the middle. Germline CDR1 reads SGHNT; CDR2 reads YYREEE (reference sequence). There are 16 residues in the CDR3. CDR3 loop: CASSLSRVRSTDTQYF. CDR3 bases: TGTGCCAGCAGCTTAAGCAGGGTGAGGAGCACAGATACGCAGTATTTT.

In its sample, this clonotype was seen many times. V and J are TRBV5-1 and TRBJ2-3; either TRBD1 or TRBD2 may fit D (7 bases each). This CDR3 has 15 amino acids. Germline V gene data show CDR1 as SGHRS and CDR2 as YFSETQ. V gave up 4 bases and J gave up 4 bases, with 16 bases separating them. The CDR3: CASSLGGGRADTQYF. CDR3 in DNA: TGCGCCAGCAGCCTGGGAGGGGGCCGGGCAGATACGCAGTATTTT.

The table lists this clonotype with many counts. The CDR3 nucleotides read TGCGCCAGCAGCTTATATGGACAGGAAAACAATGAGCAGTTCTTC. It specifies CASSLYGQENNEQFF. V usage is TRBV5-1 and J usage is TRBJ2-1; 7 nucleotides match TRBD1. Per germline, CDR1 SGHRS and CDR2 YFSETQ. With 2 bases clipped from V and 5 bases from J, the junction kept 7 bases outside the gene matches. The CDR3 extends over 15 amino acids.

This clonotype was picked up a small number of times. The V call is TRBV11-2, the J call TRBJ1-1, with 7 bases that match TRBD1. The CDR3 sequence is 15 residues long. The junction had 5 bases not matched to a gene; V was cut back by 0 bases and J by 4 bases. Germline lookup yields CDR1 SGHAT and CDR2 FQNNGV. The CDR3 sequence is CASSLEAGGGTEAFF. CDR3 coding DNA: TGTGCCAGCAGCTTAGAGGCAGGGGGTGGCACTGAAGCTTTCTTT. The full variable domain, with the rest looked up from reference TRBV11-2 and TRBJ1-1, is EAGVAQSPRYKIIEKRQSVAFWCNPISGHATLYWYQQILGQGPKLLIQFQNNGVVDDSQLPKDRFSAERLKGVDSTLKIQPAKLEDSAVYLCASSLEAGGGTEAFFGQGTRLTVV.

This clonotype was observed many times. The chain recombines TRBV5-1 with TRBJ1-1; a weak D match, TRBD1 (6 bases). CDR3 length: 14 amino acids. Per the germline V gene, CDR1 is SGHRS and CDR2 is YFSETQ. V was trimmed by 0 bases and J by 4 bases, leaving 10 bases between them. The CDR3 protein is CASSLEGGGTEAFF. The CDR3 nucleotides are TGCGCCAGCAGCTTGGAGGGGGGAGGCACTGAAGCTTTCTTT.

This clonotype showed up just a few times. J is TRBJ2-7 and V is TRBV4-1; 10 bases match TRBD1. V shed 4 bases, J shed 6 bases, and the junction held 9 bases outside the gene matches. CDR1 and CDR2 from the germline V gene are MGHRA and YSYEKL. This CDR3 has 15 residues. The CDR3 spells CASSPSPRTGGEQYF. The CDR3 region has the DNA TGCGCCAGCAGCCCCTCCCCCCGGACAGGGGGCGAGCAGTACTTC.

By sample fraction, this clonotype is medium-sized. The V call is TRBV11-1, the J call TRBJ1-1; tentative D call: TRBD1 (5 bases). This CDR3 has 14 amino acids. Germline V gene data show CDR1 as SGHAT and CDR2 as FQDESV (reference sequence). Trimming removed 5 bases from V and 1 base from J, with 11 bases in between. The CDR3 region has the DNA TGTGCCAGCAGCCAGGGACGGGCGAACACTGAAGCTTTCTTT. Encoded protein: CASSQGRANTEAFF.

This clonotype is classed as medium-sized (0.01 to 0.1%). The V and J genes are TRBV2 and TRBJ2-5; D gene unclear. The CDR3 sequence is 13 residues long. Germline CDR1 is SNHLY and CDR2 is FYNNEI. V shed 6 bases and J shed 4 bases, with 12 bases lying between them. Written as DNA, the CDR3 is TGTGCCAGCAGCGTCGGGCCGATAGAGACCCAGTACTTC. The encoded protein is CASSVGPIETQYF. Filled out from reference TRBV2 and TRBJ2-5, the complete variable domain reads EPEVTQTPSHQVTQMGQEVILRCVPISNHLYFYWYRQILGQKVEFLVSFYNNEISEKSEIFDDQFSVERPDGSNFTLKIRSTKLEDSAMYFCASSVGPIETQYFGPGTRLLVL.

This clonotype was counted at least ten times. The rearrangement uses TRBV9 and TRBJ1-6; 8 bases line up with TRBD1. With V trimmed by 4 bases and J by 8 bases, 5 bases remained unmatched. The CDR3 runs to 14 residues. Looked up from germline, CDR1 is SGDLS and CDR2 is YYNGEE. CDR3 DNA: TGTGCCAGCAGCCCCGGACAGGGAGATTCACCCCTCCACTTT. It codes for CASSPGQGDSPLHF. Supplemented by reference TRBV9 and TRBJ1-6, the full variable domain reads DSGVTQTPKHLITATGQRVTLRCSPRSGDLSVYWYQQSLDQGLQFLIQYYNGEERAKGNILERFSAQQFPDLHSELNLSSLELGDSALYFCASSPGQGDSPLHFGNGTRLTVT.

This clonotype was picked up many times. This rearrangement joins TRBV4-3 to TRBJ1-1; D uncertain. V gave up 3 bases and J gave up 5 bases, with 10 bases separating them. The CDR3 spans 13 residues. Germline CDR1 and CDR2: LGHNA and YSLEER. CDR3 coding DNA: TGCGCCAGCAGCCACAACCCTGGGACTGAAGCTTTCTTT. It is translated as CASSHNPGTEAFF.

The table lists this clonotype with many counts. The rearrangement links TRBV7-3 to TRBJ2-5, with 7 bases matching TRBD1. Per germline, CDR1 SGHTA and CDR2 FQGTGA. The CDR3 is 14 residues long. With V trimmed by 5 bases and J by 2 bases, 5 bases remained unmatched. The CDR3 is CASSPTGVQETQYF. CDR3 sequence (DNA): TGTGCCAGCAGCCCTACAGGGGTGCAAGAGACCCAGTACTTC.

This clonotype was recorded at least ten times. The V gene is TRBV5-1, the J gene TRBJ2-1; D not resolved. The CDR3 has 14 residues. Trimming stripped 0 bases from V and 8 bases from J, with 12 bases between. Germline V CDR1 and CDR2: SGHRS, YFSETQ. The DNA for the CDR3 is TGCGCCAGCAGCTTGGACCCCCCTGCCTATGAGCAGTTCTTC. This encodes CASSLDPPAYEQFF.

The table lists this clonotype with many counts. CDR3: CASSHGTNGANVLTF. CDR3 nucleotide sequence: TGTGCCAGCAGCCACGGGACAAATGGGGCCAACGTCCTGACTTTC. The chain carries TRBV3-1 and TRBJ2-6, with D possibly TRBD1 on 6 matching bases. CDR1 is LGHDT, CDR2 YNNKEL, per germline (reference sequence). The CDR3 covers 15 residues. V lost 3 bases, J lost 3 bases, and 9 bases lay in between.

This clonotype was picked up many times. The V and J genes are TRBV7-2 and TRBJ2-7, with a weak D call TRBD1 (6 bases). The germline V gene has CDR1 SGHTA and CDR2 FQGNSA. The CDR3 consists of 14 residues. The ends were cut back, 5 bases at V and 2 bases at J, with 13 bases in the middle. The CDR3 spells CASSLQGSTYEQYF. The DNA of the CDR3 is TGTGCCAGCAGCCTCCAGGGGAGTACCTACGAGCAGTACTTC.

The table lists this clonotype with many counts. This sequence joins TRBV7-2 and TRBJ1-1, with D unclear. The germline CDR1 and CDR2 sequences are SGHTA and FQGNSA. V was cut by 3 bases and J by 0 bases, with 8 bases left in between. The length of the CDR3 is 14 residues. The CDR3 here is CASSFAQLNTEAFF. The CDR3 DNA follows: TGTGCCAGCAGCTTCGCACAGCTGAACACTGAAGCTTTCTTT.

This clonotype was seen repeatedly, ten times or more. J is TRBJ1-6 and V is TRBV5-1; 8 bases map to TRBD1. Germline CDR1 and CDR2: SGHRS and YFSETQ. With V trimmed by 3 bases and J by 7 bases, 3 bases remained unmatched. The CDR3 extends over 14 amino acids. The CDR3: CASSSGQENSPLHF. CDR3 sequence (DNA): TGCGCCAGCAGCTCGGGACAGGAGAATTCACCCCTCCACTTT.

This clonotype was picked up many times. V is TRBV4-3 and J is TRBJ2-5; D remains unclear. The length of the CDR3 is 15 residues. V shed 0 bases and J shed 4 bases, with 12 bases lying between them. Germline CDR1 LGHNA, CDR2 YSLEER. The CDR3 region has the DNA TGCGCCAGCAGCCAAGATGTGAAGAGGTTAGAGACCCAGTACTTC. Residues: CASSQDVKRLETQYF.

There are many counts of this clonotype. The chain uses TRBV29-1 and TRBJ1-4; TRBD1 is a possible D gene (5 bases). Looked up from germline, CDR1 is SQVTM and CDR2 is ANQGSEA. Trimming removed 3 bases from V and 7 bases from J, with 12 bases in between. The CDR3 spans 13 residues. The CDR3 DNA is TGCAGCGTTGAGGGAGGGGATCGTGAAAAACTGTTTTTT. Translation gives CSVEGGDREKLFF.

Many counts were recorded for this clonotype. The genes are TRBV5-6 and TRBJ1-2; D is undetermined. The CDR3 is 13 residues long. CDR1 and CDR2 from the germline V gene are SGHDT and YYEEEE. V lost 2 bases and J lost 0, with 5 bases in between. The CDR3 loop is CASSFEANYGYTF. In nucleotides, the CDR3 is TGTGCCAGCAGCTTCGAAGCTAACTATGGCTACACCTTC.